This T cell receptor (beta chain) stems from a study of cytomegalovirus exposure and HLA in healthy donors. A few counts support this clone. Those who donated were healthy bone marrow donors. 60 Vbeta and 13 Jbeta primers were used in PCR. Libraries were prepared by immunoSEQ multiplex PCR; TCRdb keeps only in-frame clonotypes and omits some of them. The table records 110,000 to 150,000 clones, approximately 9% of them present only once. V shed 0 bases and J shed 5 bases, with 12 bases lying between them. Germline V gives CDR1 LGHNA, CDR2 YSLEER. The CDR3 runs to 15 residues. This sequence was found in a male donor in good health and CMV-seronegative. Sequences were obtained from PBMCs. V is TRBV4-3 and J is TRBJ2-3; a weak D match, TRBD2 (6 bases). In DNA, the CDR3 is TGCGCCAGCAGCCAAGATCGAAGGGGAGGAGATACGCAGTATTTT. This codes for CASSQDRRGGDTQYF.